The 20 T cell receptor beta chains in this list originate from one sample, sequenced in a study of cytomegalovirus exposure and HLA in healthy donors. PCR employed 60 Vbeta and 13 Jbeta primers. Method: immunoSEQ multiplex PCR; TCRdb's copy keeps in-frame clones and lacks some. The sample lists around 80,000 clones; 10% were seen once. Sequences were obtained from PBMCs. The receptor set was obtained from a man in his sixties in good health and CMV-seropositive.

This clone was seen a few times. V gene TRBV15 combines with J gene TRBJ2-7; TRBD2 might be the D (7 bases). CDR1 LNHNV and CDR2 YYDKDF come from the germline V gene (reference sequence). Between the trimmed V and J ends, which lost 0 bases and 4 bases, there was a span of 13 bases. The CDR3 spans 15 residues. For the CDR3, the DNA is TGTGCCACCAGCAGAGATAGGGGGGGCGCATACGAGCAGTACGTC. Translating it yields CATSRDRGGAYEQYV.

This clone has a handful of counts. V is TRBV5-1 and J is TRBJ2-1; TRBD1 matches at 7 bases. The CDR3 has 14 amino acids. Per germline, CDR1 SGHRS and CDR2 YFSETQ. Trimming took 3 bases from V and 4 from J; bases not matched to a gene: 4. The CDR3 sequence: CASSYDRVYNEQFF. The CDR3 nucleotides are TGCGCCAGCAGCTACGACAGGGTTTACAATGAGCAGTTCTTC.

This clone occurred a few times. The chain joins TRBV15 to TRBJ2-3; 8 bases are a match to TRBD2. From germline, CDR1 is LNHNV and CDR2 YYDKDF (reference sequence). V was pared by 3 bases and J by 5 bases, with 10 bases of the junction left unmatched. There are 16 residues in the CDR3. The CDR3 here is CATSSVAGGPLDTQYF. CDR3 bases: TGTGCCACCAGCAGCGTCGCGGGGGGCCCTTTAGATACGCAGTATTTT. The entire variable domain, with the rest obtained from reference TRBV15 and TRBJ2-3, is as follows: DAMVIQNPRYQVTQFGKPVTLSCSQTLNHNVMYWYQQKSSQAPKLLFHYYDKDFNNEADTPDNFQSRRPNTSFCFLDIRSPGLGDTAMYLCATSSVAGGPLDTQYFGPGTRLTVL.

This clone was seen a handful of times. The rearrangement joins TRBV4-1 to TRBJ2-7; D call uncertain. This CDR3 has 18 amino acids. The germline CDR1 and CDR2 sequences are MGHRA and YSYEKL. Deletions cut 1 base from V and 2 bases from J, with 21 bases between. The CDR3 DNA reads TGCGCCAGCAGCCAAGGGGTCGTCAGAACGAACAGAGCCTACGAGCAGTACGTC. Protein: CASSQGVVRTNRAYEQYV.

This clone was seen a handful of times. The chain employs TRBV5-4 and TRBJ1-2, with 11 bases matching TRBD1. The CDR3 runs 15 residues. The V and J ends lost 5 bases and 3 bases, in that order; junction bases with no gene match: 6. Per the germline V gene, CDR1 is SGHNT and CDR2 is YYREEE (reference sequence). The DNA of the CDR3 is TGTGCCAGCAGGCACTGGGACAGGGGGGACTATGGCTACACCTTC. It is translated as CASRHWDRGDYGYTF.

This clone turned up a few times. The V and J genes are TRBV4-1 and TRBJ1-4; TRBD1 matches at 9 bases. CDR1 and CDR2 (germline): MGHRA, YSYEKL. This CDR3 contains 16 residues. V lost 2 bases and J lost 3; bases outside the gene matches: 4. CDR3 sequence: CASSQLDRGSNEKLFF. CDR3 coding DNA: TGCGCCAGCAGCCAACTGGACAGGGGTTCTAATGAAAAACTGTTTTTT.

The rearrangement uses TRBV25-1 and TRBJ2-7; 8 nucleotides line up with TRBD2. CDR1 is MGHDK and CDR2 is SYGVNS in the germline V gene. CDR3 length: 13 amino acids. V was pared by 6 bases and J by 4 bases, with 5 bases of the junction left unmatched. DNA of the CDR3: TGTGCCAGCAGATCCAGCGGGAGTTACGAGCAGTACTTC. Amino acids: CASRSSGSYEQYF.

This chain uses TRBV4-2 with TRBJ1-1; tentative D call: TRBD1 (6 bases). The germline gives CDR1 LGHNA, CDR2 YNFKEQ. The V gene lost 0 bases and the J gene lost 4 bases, with 18 bases spanning the gap. The CDR3 runs to 17 residues. The CDR3 DNA is TGTGCCAGCAGCCAAGATATTGGGGGGGGCGATAGCACTGAAGCTTTCTTT. Its translation is CASSQDIGGGDSTEAFF.

The chain combines TRBV27 with TRBJ1-5; the match to TRBD1 covers 8 bases. V dropped 4 bases and J dropped 0; count of bases not matched to a gene: 5. The CDR3 consists of 16 residues. CDR1 is MNHEY and CDR2 is SMNVEV in the germline V gene (reference sequence). The CDR3 region has the DNA TGTGCCAGCAGTTCTACAGGGGGTTATAGCAATCAGCCCCAGCATTTT. Translating gives CASSSTGGYSNQPQHF.

This clone was seen more than once but under ten times. The chain links TRBV6-5 to TRBJ2-7, with 9 bases matching TRBD2. CDR3 length: 16 amino acids. J was trimmed by 1 base and V by 0 bases; bases with no gene match: 4. Germline V gives CDR1 MNHEY, CDR2 SVGAGI. For the CDR3, the DNA is TGTGCCAGCAGTTACTCGGCTAGCGGGGCTTCCTACGAGCAGTACGTC. It specifies CASSYSASGASYEQYV.

This clone was detected a few times. This chain links TRBV15 with TRBJ2-3; 10 bases map to TRBD1. Germline CDR1 reads LNHNV; CDR2 reads YYDKDF (reference sequence). V gave up 6 bases and J gave up 3 bases; unmatched junction bases: 3. This CDR3 has 14 residues. The CDR3 nucleotides are TGTGCCACCAGGACAGGGGGCATGACAGATACGCAGTATTTT. Translation: CATRTGGMTDTQYF. Full variable domain (remainder filled in from reference TRBV15 and TRBJ2-3): DAMVIQNPRYQVTQFGKPVTLSCSQTLNHNVMYWYQQKSSQAPKLLFHYYDKDFNNEADTPDNFQSRRPNTSFCFLDIRSPGLGDTAMYLCATRTGGMTDTQYFGPGTRLTVL.

The rearrangement links TRBV18 to TRBJ2-1; 12 bases are a match to TRBD1. Germline trimming cut 1 base from V and 3 bases from J; bases unmatched to any gene: 1. CDR1 and CDR2 from the germline V gene are KGHSH and LQKENI. The CDR3 contains 16 residues. The CDR3 sequence: CASSPRDRGRYNEQFF. DNA of the CDR3: TGTGCCAGCTCACCACGGGACAGGGGGCGCTACAATGAGCAGTTCTTC.

This clone was observed a few times. The chain links TRBV25-1 to TRBJ1-4; D gene unclear. The germline CDR1 and CDR2 sequences are MGHDK and SYGVNS. This CDR3 is built from 14 residues. Between the trimmed V and J ends, which lost 11 bases and 2 bases, there was a span of 15 bases. The CDR3 nucleotides are TGTGCCTCAACCGGAGCGAGGACTAATGAAAAACTGTTTTTT. Encoded protein: CASTGARTNEKLFF.

The genes are TRBV11-2 and TRBJ2-1, with TRBD1 matching over 8 bases. V trimming: 2 bases; J trimming: 8 bases; junction bases outside the gene matches: 11. CDR3 length equals 16 residues. Germline V CDR1 and CDR2: SGHAT, FQNNGV. This CDR3 is CASSLLRLLQGDEQFF. DNA of the CDR3: TGTGCCAGCAGCTTATTAAGACTGCTACAGGGGGATGAGCAGTTCTTC.

With regard to this clone: It differs at one base from a far larger clone, so likely a read error. The chain has TRBV6-1 and TRBJ2-2, with D hard to call. The germline CDR1 and CDR2 sequences are MNHNS and SASEGT. V lost 11 bases to trimming and J lost 0 bases, with 10 bases between them. The CDR3 spans 13 residues. The CDR3 region has the DNA TGTGCCGGTCAAGACTCGAACACCGGGGAGCTGTTTTTT. Its protein product is CAGQDSNTGELFF.

This chain links TRBV27 with TRBJ1-2; TRBD1 matches at 11 bases. V shed 8 bases, J shed 6 bases, and the junction held 8 bases outside the gene matches. Per the germline V gene, CDR1 is MNHEY and CDR2 is SMNVEV (reference sequence). The CDR3 has 14 residues. The CDR3 loop is CASAKRTGGHGYTF. CDR3 sequence (DNA): TGTGCCAGCGCGAAGAGGACAGGGGGCCATGGCTACACCTTC.

Only a few counts were recorded for this clone. The chain has TRBV7-9 and TRBJ2-7, with no clear D. V was clipped by 3 bases and J by 7 bases, with 19 bases between them. The CDR3 consists of 15 residues. CDR1 is SEHNR and CDR2 is FQNEAQ in the germline V gene (reference sequence). The DNA for the CDR3 is TGTGCCAGCAGCTTTAGGCCCCGGAGTGAGAGTGAGCAGTACTTC. It yields the protein CASSFRPRSESEQYF.

This clone was observed a handful of times. The chain employs TRBV5-1 and TRBJ2-5, with a tentative D call TRBD2 (5 bases). Looked up from germline, CDR1 is SGHRS and CDR2 is YFSETQ. The V and J ends lost 0 bases and 5 bases respectively, with 11 bases between them. The CDR3 contains 14 residues. CDR3 DNA sequence: TGCGCCAGCAGCTTGGGGCCCAGAGGGGAGACCCAGTACTTC. This codes for CASSLGPRGETQYF. Filled out from reference TRBV5-1 and TRBJ2-5, the complete variable domain reads KAGVTQTPRYLIKTRGQQVTLSCSPISGHRSVSWYQQTPGQGLQFLFEYFSETQRNKGNFPGRFSGRQFSNSRSEMNVSTLELGDSALYLCASSLGPRGETQYFGPGTRLLVL.

The chain uses TRBV5-6 and TRBJ1-2, with D possibly matching TRBD1 (6 bases). This CDR3 contains 15 residues. V lost 4 bases to trimming and J lost 8 bases, with 21 bases between them. In germline, CDR1 is SGHDT, CDR2 YYEEEE. CDR3 DNA: TGTGCCAGCAGCCCCACAGGGAACGCAGCGGGAGGCTACACCTTC. It is translated as CASSPTGNAAGGYTF.

This chain links TRBV2 with TRBJ2-2; D is unclear. The CDR3 contains 12 residues. The V gene lost 4 bases and the J gene lost 5 bases, with 5 bases spanning the gap. Germline V gives CDR1 SNHLY, CDR2 FYNNEI. Written as DNA, the CDR3 is TGTGCCAGCAGTGTACAAACCGGGGAGCTGTTTTTT. This codes for CASSVQTGELFF.